These T cell receptor beta chains were read from a single sample in a study of T cell responses to AZD1222 COVID-19 vaccine. TCRdb's copy holds only in-frame clones and misses some; the assay was immunoSEQ multiplex PCR. Found here are 140,000 to 150,000 clones, less than 95% of them singletons; the top ten hold roughly 7.5%. Sequenced here: peripheral blood, sampled 28 days after the second dose of the MenACWY control vaccine. The receptors here all came from an adult who received the MenACWY meningococcal vaccine as a control. Each CDR3 is given with its conserved first and last residue. Fields, in order: J gene, D gene, clone size, V gene, CDR3 protein, CDR3 DNA. D genes are given only for firm matches. Clone size is not always given. Where it is, it says once, few, many or a class for expanded clones.

j_call: TRBJ2-2
d_call: .
clone_size: few
v_call: TRBV11-2
cdr3_aa: CASSYRYTGELFF
cdr3_nt: TGTGCCAGCAGCTACAGATACACCGGGGAGCTGTTTTTT

j_call: TRBJ2-5
d_call: TRBD1
clone_size: .
v_call: TRBV6-5
cdr3_aa: CASSYSNWDRQETQYF
cdr3_nt: TGTGCCAGCAGTTACTCGAACTGGGACAGGCAAGAGACCCAGTACTTC

j_call: TRBJ2-4
d_call: TRBD2
clone_size: .
v_call: TRBV19
cdr3_aa: CASSITSGRDLAKNIQYF
cdr3_nt: TGTGCCAGTAGTATTACTAGCGGGAGGGATCTAGCCAAAAACATTCAGTACTTC

j_call: TRBJ2-1
d_call: .
clone_size: .
v_call: TRBV24-1
cdr3_aa: CATSSASYNEQFF
cdr3_nt: TGTGCCACCTCGTCGGCTTCCTACAATGAGCAGTTCTTC

j_call: TRBJ1-1
d_call: .
clone_size: .
v_call: TRBV12-3/TRBV12-4
cdr3_aa: CASRDQGNTEAFF
cdr3_nt: TGTGCCAGCAGAGATCAGGGGAACACTGAAGCTTTCTTT

j_call: TRBJ2-1
d_call: .
clone_size: .
v_call: TRBV28
cdr3_aa: CASSFSGQGIYEQFF
cdr3_nt: TGTGCCAGCAGTTTTTCGGGTCAGGGGATCTATGAGCAGTTCTTC

j_call: TRBJ2-1
d_call: .
clone_size: .
v_call: TRBV20-1
cdr3_aa: CSASRYNEQFF
cdr3_nt: TGCAGTGCTAGCCGGTACAATGAGCAGTTCTTC

j_call: TRBJ2-7
d_call: .
clone_size: .
v_call: TRBV23-1
cdr3_aa: CASSQGQGRHEQYF
cdr3_nt: TGCGCCAGCAGTCAAGGGCAGGGGCGGCACGAGCAGTACTTC

j_call: TRBJ1-6
d_call: TRBD1
clone_size: .
v_call: TRBV5-4
cdr3_aa: CASSAQGAVTYNSPLHF
cdr3_nt: TGTGCCAGCAGCGCACAGGGGGCAGTGACCTATAATTCACCCCTCCACTTT

j_call: TRBJ1-2
d_call: TRBD1
clone_size: .
v_call: TRBV27
cdr3_aa: CASRGLGQGLYGYTF
cdr3_nt: TGTGCCAGCAGGGGCCTCGGACAGGGACTCTATGGCTACACCTTC

j_call: TRBJ2-5
d_call: .
clone_size: .
v_call: TRBV28
cdr3_aa: CASSGPEETQYF
cdr3_nt: TGTGCCAGCAGTGGTCCTGAAGAGACCCAGTACTTC

j_call: TRBJ1-5
d_call: .
clone_size: .
v_call: TRBV7-2
cdr3_aa: CASSLGGMWSNQPQHF
cdr3_nt: TGTGCCAGCAGCTTAGGCGGGATGTGGAGCAATCAGCCCCAGCATTTT

j_call: TRBJ2-3
d_call: .
clone_size: .
v_call: TRBV7-6
cdr3_aa: CASSLQQVAGGSTDTQYF
cdr3_nt: TGTGCCAGCAGCTTACAGCAGGTGGCAGGGGGGAGCACAGATACGCAGTATTTT

j_call: TRBJ1-6
d_call: .
clone_size: .
v_call: TRBV2
cdr3_aa: CASRPSRGYNSPLHF
cdr3_nt: TGTGCCAGCAGACCCTCCCGCGGGTATAATTCACCCCTCCACTTT

j_call: TRBJ2-1
d_call: .
clone_size: .
v_call: TRBV4-3
cdr3_aa: CASSRETSSRTQFF
cdr3_nt: TGCGCCAGCAGCAGGGAGACCTCATCGAGGACGCAGTTCTTC

j_call: TRBJ2-7
d_call: TRBD1
clone_size: .
v_call: TRBV5-4
cdr3_aa: CASSSGQGRVISYEQYF
cdr3_nt: TGTGCCAGCAGCTCGGGACAGGGAAGGGTCATCTCCTACGAGCAGTACTTC

j_call: TRBJ2-1
d_call: .
clone_size: .
v_call: TRBV14
cdr3_aa: CASSQQGRGEQFF
cdr3_nt: TGTGCCAGCAGCCAACAGGGAAGGGGTGAGCAGTTCTTC

j_call: TRBJ2-2
d_call: .
clone_size: .
v_call: TRBV4-3
cdr3_aa: CASSQEGRYTGELFF
cdr3_nt: TGCGCCAGCAGCCAAGAGGGTAGATACACCGGGGAGCTGTTTTTT

j_call: TRBJ1-5
d_call: .
clone_size: .
v_call: TRBV6-2/TRBV6-3
cdr3_aa: CASSYVGFNQPQHF
cdr3_nt: TGTGCCAGCAGTTACGTTGGGTTCAATCAGCCCCAGCATTTT

j_call: TRBJ2-7
d_call: .
clone_size: once
v_call: TRBV3-1/TRBV3-2
cdr3_aa: CASSHQDGVNEQYF
cdr3_nt: TGTGCCAGCAGCCACCAGGACGGGGTCAACGAGCAGTACTTC

j_call: TRBJ1-5
d_call: .
clone_size: .
v_call: TRBV19
cdr3_aa: CASNTRTTVSNQPQHF
cdr3_nt: TGTGCCAGTAATACTCGGACAACCGTTAGCAATCAGCCCCAGCATTTT

j_call: TRBJ1-1
d_call: .
clone_size: .
v_call: TRBV28
cdr3_aa: CASSPQDRNTEAFF
cdr3_nt: TGTGCCAGCAGTCCCCAGGACAGGAACACTGAAGCTTTCTTT

j_call: TRBJ2-1
d_call: TRBD2
clone_size: .
v_call: TRBV7-9
cdr3_aa: CASSLAGGRGEQFF
cdr3_nt: TGTGCCAGCAGCTTAGCGGGAGGGCGGGGTGAGCAGTTCTTC

j_call: TRBJ1-4
d_call: .
clone_size: .
v_call: TRBV6-2/TRBV6-3
cdr3_aa: CASSFHPGAAATNEKLFF
cdr3_nt: TGTGCCAGCAGTTTCCACCCCGGCGCAGCCGCAACTAATGAAAAACTGTTTTTT

j_call: TRBJ2-5
d_call: TRBD2
clone_size: .
v_call: TRBV9
cdr3_aa: CASSVAPSGGQETQYF
cdr3_nt: TGTGCCAGCAGCGTAGCTCCTAGCGGGGGTCAGGAGACCCAGTACTTC

j_call: TRBJ2-5
d_call: TRBD2
clone_size: .
v_call: TRBV7-9
cdr3_aa: CASSLVGLAGVIQETQYF
cdr3_nt: TGTGCCAGCAGCTTAGTTGGACTAGCGGGGGTTATACAAGAGACCCAGTACTTC

j_call: TRBJ2-1
d_call: TRBD1
clone_size: .
v_call: TRBV10-2
cdr3_aa: CASSPGTGGEQFF
cdr3_nt: TGCGCCAGCAGTCCCGGGACAGGGGGCGAGCAGTTCTTC

j_call: TRBJ2-3
d_call: .
clone_size: .
v_call: TRBV19
cdr3_aa: CASSPPQAAATDTQYF
cdr3_nt: TGTGCCAGTAGCCCTCCGCAGGCAGCAGCCACAGATACGCAGTATTTT

j_call: TRBJ1-6
d_call: TRBD1
clone_size: .
v_call: TRBV7-2
cdr3_aa: CASSSRTGYNSPLHF
cdr3_nt: TGTGCCAGCAGCTCCCGGACAGGCTATAATTCACCCCTCCACTTT

j_call: TRBJ2-1
d_call: TRBD2
clone_size: .
v_call: TRBV7-9
cdr3_aa: CASSPSGTSGGYNEQFF
cdr3_nt: TGTGCCAGCAGCCCGAGTGGGACTAGCGGGGGGTACAATGAGCAGTTCTTC

j_call: TRBJ2-7
d_call: TRBD1
clone_size: .
v_call: TRBV5-4
cdr3_aa: CASSLFQGAEGQYF
cdr3_nt: TGTGCCAGCAGCTTGTTTCAGGGGGCGGAGGGGCAGTACTTC

j_call: TRBJ1-1
d_call: .
clone_size: .
v_call: TRBV7-9
cdr3_aa: CASSRRTLNTEAFF
cdr3_nt: TGTGCCAGCAGCCGACGGACATTGAACACTGAAGCTTTCTTT

j_call: TRBJ2-7
d_call: TRBD1
clone_size: .
v_call: TRBV5-6
cdr3_aa: CASSLAGQGRLYEQYF
cdr3_nt: TGTGCCAGCAGCTTGGCGGGACAGGGGAGACTCTACGAGCAGTACTTC

j_call: TRBJ2-2
d_call: .
clone_size: .
v_call: TRBV2
cdr3_aa: CASSELPAELFF
cdr3_nt: TGTGCCAGCAGTGAACTCCCGGCAGAGCTGTTTTTT

j_call: TRBJ2-5
d_call: TRBD2
clone_size: .
v_call: TRBV7-9
cdr3_aa: CASSLNGASGLQETQYF
cdr3_nt: TGTGCCAGCAGCTTAAACGGGGCTAGCGGCCTCCAAGAGACCCAGTACTTC

j_call: TRBJ2-2
d_call: TRBD1
clone_size: .
v_call: TRBV5-1
cdr3_aa: CASSGLDRGPGTGELFF
cdr3_nt: TGCGCCAGCAGCGGCCTAGACAGGGGGCCGGGCACCGGGGAGCTGTTTTTT

j_call: TRBJ1-1
d_call: .
clone_size: .
v_call: TRBV6-5
cdr3_aa: CASSYVATMNTEAFF
cdr3_nt: TGTGCCAGCAGTTACGTGGCCACCATGAACACTGAAGCTTTCTTT

j_call: TRBJ1-3
d_call: .
clone_size: .
v_call: TRBV3-1/TRBV3-2
cdr3_aa: CASSHTLPGVRNTIYF
cdr3_nt: TGTGCCAGCAGCCATACCCTTCCTGGGGTTCGAAACACCATATATTTT

j_call: TRBJ1-4
d_call: TRBD1
clone_size: few
v_call: TRBV5-5
cdr3_aa: CASSWGQGDNEKLFF
cdr3_nt: TGTGCCAGCAGCTGGGGACAGGGTGACAATGAAAAACTGTTTTTT

j_call: TRBJ2-5
d_call: TRBD1
clone_size: .
v_call: TRBV5-4
cdr3_aa: CASSSWTGGGGETQYF
cdr3_nt: TGTGCCAGCAGCTCCTGGACAGGGGGCGGGGGGGAGACCCAGTACTTC